Shown below are 16 T cell receptor beta chains from a single sample sequenced in a study of shared clonotypes between healthy human individuals. Here immunoSEQ multiplex PCR was the method, and the copy in TCRdb shows in-frame clones only, minus some. The sample gives some 1,100,000 clones, around three quarters of which show up once; approximately 0.5% is in the top ten. Source material: memory CD4+ T cells from PBMCs. The subset here: CD45RA-negative fraction. The receptors derive from a young man in good health. Some clones in this sample may be carry-over from other donors' samples.

The gene calls are TRBV11-1 and TRBJ1-2; 7 nucleotides match TRBD1. The germline V gene has CDR1 SGHAT and CDR2 FQDESV (reference sequence). The J segment lost 8 bases and the V segment lost 4 bases, leaving 10 bases of the junction unmatched. This CDR3 is 14 amino acids long. CDR3 residues: CASSSSTGMGGYTF. The CDR3 coding sequence is TGTGCCAGCAGCTCATCGACAGGGATGGGGGGCTACACCTTC.

The rearrangement uses TRBV6-1 and TRBJ1-1; maybe TRBD1 (5 bases). CDR1 MNHNS and CDR2 SASEGT come from the germline V gene. V gave up 8 bases and J gave up 4 bases, with 14 bases separating them. This CDR3 has 13 amino acids. The CDR3 sequence is CASLLIGGTEAFF. CDR3 in DNA: TGTGCCAGCCTTCTCATTGGGGGCACTGAAGCTTTCTTT.

There are many counts of this clone. The J gene is TRBJ2-2, the V gene TRBV29-1, with 12 bases aligning to TRBD2. Per the germline V gene, CDR1 is SQVTM and CDR2 is ANQGSEA. The CDR3 totals 15 residues. V shed 6 bases, J shed 2 bases, and the junction held 4 bases outside the gene matches. This chain's CDR3 is CSVRGLAGNTGELFF. CDR3 DNA: TGCAGCGTGCGCGGACTAGCGGGAAACACCGGGGAGCTGTTTTTT.

The genes are TRBV4-2 and TRBJ2-1; maybe TRBD2 (5 bases). CDR1 is LGHNA, CDR2 YNFKEQ, per germline. Trimming took 3 bases from V and 2 from J, leaving 17 bases between them. This CDR3 has 17 amino acids. DNA for the CDR3: TGTGCCAGCAGCCACGTAAGGCCGGACTCCACCTACAATGAGCAGTTCTTC. This sequence encodes CASSHVRPDSTYNEQFF.

The chain joins TRBV15 to TRBJ2-7; TRBD1 agrees at 7 bases. There are 15 residues in the CDR3. The germline V gene has CDR1 LNHNV and CDR2 YYDKDF (reference sequence). V was clipped by 4 bases and J by 3 bases; unmatched bases: 9. The CDR3, as DNA: TGTGCCACCAGCAAATTTCCGGGACAGTACTACGAGCAGTACTTC. Translated, it gives CATSKFPGQYYEQYF.

The CDR3 bases are TGTGCCAGCAGCTTTTCGCGGGAAACCGGGGAGCTGTTTTTT. It encodes CASSFSRETGELFF. The V and J genes are TRBV11-2 and TRBJ2-2; TRBD2 is a possible D gene (6 bases). The CDR3 is made up of 14 amino acids. V shed 3 bases and J shed 5 bases, with 10 bases lying between them. Germline CDR1 reads SGHAT; CDR2 reads FQNNGV.

This clone was seen more than once but under ten times. V is TRBV7-2 and J is TRBJ2-5; D is unresolved. Per germline, CDR1 SGHTA and CDR2 FQGNSA. The CDR3 extends over 14 amino acids. The V and J ends lost 4 bases and 6 bases respectively, with 15 bases between them. CDR3 loop: CASSSAFSGKTQYF. CDR3 DNA: TGTGCCAGCAGCTCTGCTTTCAGTGGGAAGACCCAGTACTTC.

The chain joins TRBV5-4 to TRBJ1-2; D is unclear. CDR1 SGHNT and CDR2 YYREEE come from the germline V gene (reference sequence). The length of the CDR3 is 14 residues. With 4 bases removed from V and 0 bases from J, the gap between germline ends came to 10 bases. Here the CDR3 DNA reads TGTGCCAGCAGCCAAGGAACAGCTAACTATGGCTACACCTTC. Protein sequence: CASSQGTANYGYTF. The variable domain in full, completed from reference TRBV5-4 and TRBJ1-2, reads ETGVTQSPTHLIKTRGQQVTLRCSSQSGHNTVSWYQQALGQGPQFIFQYYREEENGRGNFPPRFSGLQFPNYSSELNVNALELDDSALYLCASSQGTANYGYTFGSGTRLTVV.

The J gene is TRBJ2-7, the V gene TRBV6-1; weak D call: TRBD2 (6 bases). The CDR3 is 14 residues long. In germline, CDR1 is MNHNS, CDR2 SASEGT. Trimming removed 6 bases at V and 2 bases at J, with 14 bases between. The CDR3 region is CASSGTAGTYEQYF. CDR3 nucleotides: TGTGCCAGCAGCGGGACTGCTGGCACCTACGAGCAGTACTTC.

V and J are TRBV10-3 and TRBJ1-6, with 8 bases that match TRBD1. Unmatched junction bases numbered 7, after V lost 6 bases and J lost 9 bases. Germline CDR1 reads ENHRY; CDR2 reads SYGVKD. CDR3 size: 14 residues. Here the CDR3 reads CAISGQGEGSPLHF. Here the CDR3 DNA reads TGTGCCATCAGCGGACAGGGAGAAGGTTCACCCCTCCACTTT.

This clone was detected a few times. The chain carries TRBV2 and TRBJ2-5, with 10 bases identical to TRBD1. The CDR3 consists of 13 residues. CDR1 and CDR2 (germline): SNHLY, FYNNEI. The V gene end was trimmed by 6 bases and the J gene end by 7 bases; junction bases not matched to a gene: 5. The CDR3 nucleotides read TGTGCCAGCAGGGGACAGGGGTTTTCGACCCAGTACTTC. This sequence encodes CASRGQGFSTQYF.

Of note for this clone: Different DNA sequences within this sample yield the same CDR3. The chain is built from TRBV7-2 and TRBJ2-1; no reliable D call. Germline assignment: CDR1 SGHTA and CDR2 FQGNSA. V was cut by 6 bases and J by 0 bases, with 12 bases left in between. This CDR3 contains 15 residues. The DNA of the CDR3 is TGTGCCAGCAGTTCGACGGCGAGCTCCTACAATGAGCAGTTCTTC. Protein sequence: CASSSTASSYNEQFF.

The CDR3 is CASSLGGPNEKLFF. The CDR3 DNA follows: TGTGCCAGCAGCTTGGGCGGACCTAATGAAAAACTGTTTTTT. The V gene is TRBV5-4, the J gene TRBJ1-4; D not resolved. The V end lost 0 bases, the J end lost 3 bases, and 6 bases lay between the germline ends. This CDR3 contains 14 residues. CDR1 and CDR2 (germline): SGHNT, YYREEE (reference sequence).

Remarks on this clone: Other DNA sequences in this specimen translate into the identical CDR3. The CDR3 loop reads CASSSGANVLTF. The CDR3 DNA follows: TGTGCCAGTAGCTCTGGGGCCAACGTCCTGACTTTC. This chain uses TRBV19 with TRBJ2-6, with unresolved D. From germline, CDR1 is LNHDA and CDR2 SQIVND (reference sequence). The CDR3 has 12 residues. V lost 6 bases and J 0 bases, leaving 0 bases between the germline ends.

The chain employs TRBV11-2 and TRBJ1-1; TRBD1 is a possible D gene (6 bases). The V and J ends lost 5 bases and 0 bases respectively, with 7 bases between them. CDR1 SGHAT and CDR2 FQNNGV come from the germline V gene. This CDR3 contains 13 residues. CDR3 in amino acids: CASSRTVNTEAFF. The CDR3 bases are TGTGCCAGCAGCAGGACAGTGAACACTGAAGCTTTCTTT.

The V call is TRBV2, the J call TRBJ2-7, with 9 positions matching TRBD2. Per germline, CDR1 SNHLY and CDR2 FYNNEI. This CDR3 is 14 amino acids long. Trimming removed 6 bases from V and 0 bases from J; junction bases left unmatched: 3. DNA of the CDR3: TGTGCCAGCAGGACTAGCGGAAGCTCCTACGAGCAGTACTTC. Its translation is CASRTSGSSYEQYF.